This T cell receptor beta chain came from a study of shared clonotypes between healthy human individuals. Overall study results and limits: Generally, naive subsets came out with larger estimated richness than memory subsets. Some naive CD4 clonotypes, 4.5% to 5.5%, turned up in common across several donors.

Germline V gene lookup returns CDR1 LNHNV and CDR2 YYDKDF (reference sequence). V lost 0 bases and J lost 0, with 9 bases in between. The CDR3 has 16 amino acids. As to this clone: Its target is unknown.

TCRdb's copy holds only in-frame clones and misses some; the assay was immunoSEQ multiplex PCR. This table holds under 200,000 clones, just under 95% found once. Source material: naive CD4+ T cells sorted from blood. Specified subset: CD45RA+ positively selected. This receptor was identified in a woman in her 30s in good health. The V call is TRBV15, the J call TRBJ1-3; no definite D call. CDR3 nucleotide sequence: TGTGCCACCAGCAGAGATCACGCAGTCTCTGGAAACACCATATATTTT. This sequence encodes CATSRDHAVSGNTIYF.